The clone carrying this T cell receptor beta chain was detected a few times. No antigen is known for it. TCRdb called the reads again in MiXCR, with one record for every CDR3 protein. The sample contains fewer than 950,000 distinct CDR3 sequences, approximately 32% of which appear only once. V gave up 2 bases and J gave up 7 bases, with 15 bases separating them. CDR1 SGHVS and CDR2 FNYEAQ come from the germline V gene. The CDR3 contains 15 residues. This entry belongs to a study of T cell repertoires in cytomegalovirus infection. About the research overall: Recently identified HLA-C-restricted and well-studied HLA-B-restricted CMV epitopes were used. Indicated by public TCR beta signatures were CMV infection and matching HLA type. Notes on the study in general: There were HLA-C-restricted CMV-specific TCR beta clonotypes dominating the ex vivo response.

This receptor was identified in a human donor in good health (CMV status not recorded). Some clones in this sample may be carry-over from other donors' samples. The chain uses TRBV7-6 and TRBJ1-5, with D tentatively TRBD1 (6 bases). The source material was cultured CD8+ T cells from PBMCs, sampled from culture after CMV antigen stimulation. The CDR3 region is CASSLMDSPQQPQHF. CDR3 in DNA: TGTGCCAGCAGCTTAATGGACAGTCCTCAACAGCCCCAGCATTTT.